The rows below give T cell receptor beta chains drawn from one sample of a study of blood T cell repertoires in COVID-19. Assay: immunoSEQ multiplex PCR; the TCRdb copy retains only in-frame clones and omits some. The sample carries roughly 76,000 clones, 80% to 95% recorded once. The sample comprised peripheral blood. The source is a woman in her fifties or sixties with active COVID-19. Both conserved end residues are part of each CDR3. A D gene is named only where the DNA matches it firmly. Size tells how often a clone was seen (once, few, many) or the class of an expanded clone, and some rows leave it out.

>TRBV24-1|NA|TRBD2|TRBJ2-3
CATSDLWREGTDTQYF
TGTGCCACCAGTGATTTGTGGCGGGAGGGCACAGATACGCAGTATTTT
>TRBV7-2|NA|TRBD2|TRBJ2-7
CASSFRAGGPYEQYF
TGTGCCAGCAGCTTTCGGGCGGGAGGACCCTACGAGCAGTACTTC
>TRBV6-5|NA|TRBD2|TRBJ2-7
CASSLAGGEQYF
TGTGCCAGCAGTTTAGCGGGAGGCGAGCAGTACTTC
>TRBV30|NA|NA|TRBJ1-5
CAWSVRPGPQHF
TGTGCCTGGAGTGTACGTCCGGGGCCCCAGCATTTT
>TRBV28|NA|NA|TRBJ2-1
CASSWVASYNEQFF
TGTGCCAGCAGTTGGGTAGCGAGCTACAATGAGCAGTTCTTC
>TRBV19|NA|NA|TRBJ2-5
CASSSLAKQETQYF
TGTGCCAGTAGTAGTCTAGCGAAACAAGAGACCCAGTACTTC
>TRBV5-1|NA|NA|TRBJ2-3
CASSWRQVGPTDTQYF
TGCGCCAGCAGCTGGCGACAGGTGGGGCCCACAGATACGCAGTATTTT
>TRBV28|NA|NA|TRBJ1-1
CASSSRYTEAFF
TGTGCCAGCAGTTCCAGATACACTGAAGCTTTCTTT
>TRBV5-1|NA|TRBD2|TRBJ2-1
CASSLGLAGVEEQFF
TGCGCCAGCAGCTTAGGACTAGCGGGAGTGGAGGAGCAGTTCTTC
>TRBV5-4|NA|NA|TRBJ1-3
CASSAGVGRPSSGNTIYF
TGTGCCAGCAGCGCCGGGGTGGGTAGGCCTTCCTCTGGAAACACCATATATTTT
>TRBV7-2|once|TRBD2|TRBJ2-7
CASSLRPMGRAYEQYF
TGTGCCAGCAGCTTAAGGCCCATGGGGAGGGCCTACGAGCAGTACTTC